A selection of T cell receptor beta chains follows, all from one sample in a study of T-cell memory formation after mild COVID-19. TCRdb re-called the 5' RACE reads with MiXCR, one entry per CDR3 protein. The sample has 450,000 to 650,000 distinct CDR3 sequences, about a fifth seen once. Material: PBMCs or a T cell subset sorted from them (not recorded which). The origin of the receptors is an adult woman who had mild COVID-19 (a few samples of this study predate the infection). Cell type and time point are not known. Both conserved end residues are part of each CDR3.

V	J	CDR3
TRBV5-5	TRBJ2-2	CASSLGQGAISGELFF
TRBV7-2	TRBJ2-3	CASSPAGHRADTQYF
TRBV9	TRBJ1-2	CASSARAGGDYGYTF
TRBV6-1	TRBJ1-5	CASRTYGTGSNQPQHF
TRBV5-6	TRBJ2-3	CASSSGDRNTDTQYF
TRBV4-1	TRBJ1-5	CASSQIPRGRNQPQHF
TRBV12-3/TRBV12-4	TRBJ2-3	CASSPLIGTSGTTDTQYF
TRBV12-3/TRBV12-4	TRBJ2-2	CASSLGRPKSNTGELFF
TRBV7-3	TRBJ2-5	CASSRGVGQTQYF
TRBV3-2	TRBJ2-1	CASSQFGQGAYNEQFF
TRBV6-4	TRBJ2-1	CASSDSSVTYNEQFF
TRBV7-8	TRBJ1-1	CASTRTVNTEAFF
TRBV7-6	TRBJ2-7	CASSSQGAYEQYF
TRBV25-1	TRBJ2-5	CASSEGSWEGPETQYF
TRBV12-3/TRBV12-4	TRBJ2-1	CASSLGGSSYNEQFF
TRBV4-1	TRBJ2-1	CASSQDSVGEQFF
TRBV7-8	TRBJ1-5	CASSSPRTGEDQPQHF
TRBV19	TRBJ2-7	CASNSGGSEQYF
TRBV6-1	TRBJ2-5	CASSQGGLAEEETQYF
TRBV30	TRBJ1-6	CAWTGGRSNSPLHF
TRBV29-1	TRBJ2-1	CSVGGGSSHSYNEQFF
TRBV12-3/TRBV12-4	TRBJ1-1	CASRWTGGIFF
TRBV12-3/TRBV12-4	TRBJ1-2	CASRPTGVPYGYTF
TRBV18	TRBJ2-1	CASSRDRGDEQFF